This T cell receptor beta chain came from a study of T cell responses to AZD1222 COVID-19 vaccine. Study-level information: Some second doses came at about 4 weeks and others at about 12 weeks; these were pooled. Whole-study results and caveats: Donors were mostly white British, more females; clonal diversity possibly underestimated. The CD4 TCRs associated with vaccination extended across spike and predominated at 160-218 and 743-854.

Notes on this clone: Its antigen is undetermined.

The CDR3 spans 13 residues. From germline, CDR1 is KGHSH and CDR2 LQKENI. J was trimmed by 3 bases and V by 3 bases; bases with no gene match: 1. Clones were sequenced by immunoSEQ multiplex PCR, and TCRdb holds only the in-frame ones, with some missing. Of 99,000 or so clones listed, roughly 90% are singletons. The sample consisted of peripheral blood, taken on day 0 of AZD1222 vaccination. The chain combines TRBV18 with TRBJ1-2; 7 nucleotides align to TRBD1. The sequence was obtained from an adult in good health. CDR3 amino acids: CASSPGTDYGYTF. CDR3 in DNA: TGTGCCAGCTCACCGGGGACAGACTATGGCTACACCTTC.